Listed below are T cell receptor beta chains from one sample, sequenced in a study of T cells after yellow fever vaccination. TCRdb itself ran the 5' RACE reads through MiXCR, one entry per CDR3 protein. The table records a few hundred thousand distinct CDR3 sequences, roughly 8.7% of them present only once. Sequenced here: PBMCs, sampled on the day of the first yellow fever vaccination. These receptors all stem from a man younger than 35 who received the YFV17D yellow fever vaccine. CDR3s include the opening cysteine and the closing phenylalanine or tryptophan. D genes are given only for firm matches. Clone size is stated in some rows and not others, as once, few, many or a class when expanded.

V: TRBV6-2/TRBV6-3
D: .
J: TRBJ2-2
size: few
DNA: TGTGCCAGCAGCCCGGTCCAAGCTAACACCGGGGAGCTGTTTTTT
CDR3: CASSPVQANTGELFF

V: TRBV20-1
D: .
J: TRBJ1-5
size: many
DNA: TGCAGTGCTCCCGACAGGAATAGCAATCAGCCCCAGCATTTT
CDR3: CSAPDRNSNQPQHF

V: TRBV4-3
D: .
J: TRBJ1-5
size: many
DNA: TGCGCCAGCAGCCAAGATCTTCCAGGCTATGGCCAGCCCCAGCATTTT
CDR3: CASSQDLPGYGQPQHF

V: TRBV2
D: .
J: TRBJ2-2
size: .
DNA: TGTGCCGGGGGGACGGTCGGGACGAACACCGGGGAGCTGTTTTTT
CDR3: CAGGTVGTNTGELFF

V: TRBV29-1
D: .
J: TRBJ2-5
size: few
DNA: TGCAGCGTTGAAGCCCCAGGGACCCAGTACTTC
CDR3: CSVEAPGTQYF

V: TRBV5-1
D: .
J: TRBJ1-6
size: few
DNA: TGCGCCAGCAGCTTGGCCGGGAGGGGTTCACCCCTCCACTTT
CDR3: CASSLAGRGSPLHF

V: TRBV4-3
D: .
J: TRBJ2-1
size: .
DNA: TGCGCCAGCAGCCAAGAGCGGACGGGCAATGAGCAGTTCTTC
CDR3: CASSQERTGNEQFF

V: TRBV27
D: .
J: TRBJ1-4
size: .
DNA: TGTGCCAGCAGTTCGACAGGATCTGCTACTAATGAAAAACTGTTTTTT
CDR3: CASSSTGSATNEKLFF

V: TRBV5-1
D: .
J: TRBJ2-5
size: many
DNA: TGCGCCAGCAGCTCTTCTCCGGGACTTTTACAAGAGACCCAGTACTTC
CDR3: CASSSSPGLLQETQYF

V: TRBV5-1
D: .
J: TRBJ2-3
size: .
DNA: TGCGCCAGCAGCGTTTCCTACACAGATACGCAGTATTTT
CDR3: CASSVSYTDTQYF

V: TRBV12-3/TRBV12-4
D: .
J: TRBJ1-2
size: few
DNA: TGTGCCAGCACCCCCCACGCGACAGATTTCAACTATGGCTACACCTTC
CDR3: CASTPHATDFNYGYTF